This TCR beta chain was found in a study of blood T cell repertoires in COVID-19. Study processing details: Amplification from reference gene primers served as the basis for estimated nucleated cell counts. Some clones are missing from TCRdb's copy, which holds only in-frame ones; the method was immunoSEQ multiplex PCR. V and J calls and clone size are copied from that table; D and trimming were computed from the DNA. The sample has tens of thousands of clones; 70% to 90% are singletons. CDR1 and CDR2 (germline): SGDLS, YYNGEE. The ends were cut back, 0 bases at V and 4 bases at J, with 13 bases in the middle. The CDR3 is 15 residues long.

The sequenced sample consisted of peripheral blood. The TCR comes from a man aged 65 to 79 with acute or convalescent COVID-19. This rearrangement joins TRBV9 to TRBJ1-2; D unclear. The CDR3 nucleotides are TGTGCCAGCAGCGTAGGGAACCGAGGAGCCTATGGCTACACCTTC. Encoded protein: CASSVGNRGAYGYTF.